This T cell receptor beta chain was sequenced during a study of blood T cells in healthy people across ages. On the study more broadly: Roughly one uniquely barcoded beta molecule per two T cells was captured. Notes on the study in general: Roughly linear age-related decline in beta diversity appeared, significant by age roughly 40. It was held that diversity estimates obtained from one million T cells represented underestimates. Strong correlation existed between TCR beta diversity and naive T cell percentage.

The CDR3 runs to 14 residues. The V and J ends lost 6 bases and 2 bases, in that order; junction bases with no gene match: 6. CDR1 and CDR2 (germline): DFQATT, SNEGSKA (reference sequence). Using a J-beta primer mix together with a sample-barcoded 5' primer, a second PCR was run for roughly 7 to 11 cycles. TCRdb ran MiXCR on the 5' RACE reads and lists one entry per CDR3 protein. This table has about 1.8 million distinct CDR3 sequences, around half appearing once. A remark on this clonotype: Its matching antigen is unknown.

What was sequenced was blood. The chain uses TRBV20-1 and TRBJ2-7; 11 bases fit TRBD2. This clonotype originated in a woman aged 40 to 50 in good health. The chain's CDR3 is CSAMTSGVTYEQYF. The CDR3 nucleotides are TGCAGTGCAATGACTAGCGGGGTAACCTACGAGCAGTACTTC.